The sequence of this T cell receptor (beta chain) was determined in a study of blood T cell repertoires in COVID-19. The wider study: T cells, B-cell-depleted T cells, or PBMCs provided the cDNA or gDNA that served as material.

TCRdb's table, derived via immunoSEQ multiplex PCR, lists solely in-frame clones and lacks some. The sample lists approximately 180,000 clones; 70% to 90% were seen once. This sequence originates from a man between 60 and 70 years old with acute or convalescent COVID-19. The specimen was peripheral blood.

The DNA of the CDR3 is TGTGCCAGCGGAGTTGTGGCGGACTATGGCTACACCTTC. Translated, it gives CASGVVADYGYTF. V is TRBV9 and J is TRBJ1-2; D remains unclear. Per the germline V gene, CDR1 is SGDLS and CDR2 is YYNGEE. V gave up 7 bases and J gave up 3 bases, with 13 bases separating them. The CDR3 loop spans 13 amino acids.